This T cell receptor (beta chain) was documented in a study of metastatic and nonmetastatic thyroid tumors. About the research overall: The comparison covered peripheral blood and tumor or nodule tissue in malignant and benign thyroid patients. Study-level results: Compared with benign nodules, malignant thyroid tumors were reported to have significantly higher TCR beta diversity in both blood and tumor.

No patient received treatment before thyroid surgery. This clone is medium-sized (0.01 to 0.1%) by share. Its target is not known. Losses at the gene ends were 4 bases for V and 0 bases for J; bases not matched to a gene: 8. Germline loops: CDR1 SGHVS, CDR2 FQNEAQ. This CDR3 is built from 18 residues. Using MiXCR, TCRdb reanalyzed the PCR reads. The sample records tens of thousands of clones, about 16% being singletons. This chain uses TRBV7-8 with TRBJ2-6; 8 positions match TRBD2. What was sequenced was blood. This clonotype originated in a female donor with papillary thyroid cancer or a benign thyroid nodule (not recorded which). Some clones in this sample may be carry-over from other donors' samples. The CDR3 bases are TGTGCCAGCAGCTCAGCGGGACTAGACTTCTCTGGGGCCAACGTCCTGACTTTC. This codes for CASSSAGLDFSGANVLTF.